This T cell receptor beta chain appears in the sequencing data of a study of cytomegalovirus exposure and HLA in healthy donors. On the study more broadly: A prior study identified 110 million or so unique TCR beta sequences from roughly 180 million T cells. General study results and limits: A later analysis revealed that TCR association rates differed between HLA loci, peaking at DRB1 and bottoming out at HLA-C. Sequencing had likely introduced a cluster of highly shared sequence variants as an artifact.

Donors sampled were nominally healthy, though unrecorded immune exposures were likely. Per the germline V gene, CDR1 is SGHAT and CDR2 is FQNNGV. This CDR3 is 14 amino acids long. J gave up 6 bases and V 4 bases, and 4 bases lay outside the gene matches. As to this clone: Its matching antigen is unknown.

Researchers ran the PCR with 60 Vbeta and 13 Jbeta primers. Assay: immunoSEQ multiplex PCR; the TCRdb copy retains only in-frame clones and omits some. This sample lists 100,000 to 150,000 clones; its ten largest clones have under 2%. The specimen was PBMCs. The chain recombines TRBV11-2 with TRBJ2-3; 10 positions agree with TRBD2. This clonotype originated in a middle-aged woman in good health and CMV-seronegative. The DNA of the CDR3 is TGTGCCAGCAGCTCAGCGGGGGGGGCCGATACGCAGTATTTT. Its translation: CASSSAGGADTQYF.